The 27 T cell receptor beta chains listed next were all sequenced from one sample in a study of radiotherapy plus CTLA-4 blockade in lung cancer. Data came from immunoSEQ multiplex PCR; TCRdb stores just in-frame clones and leaves some out. This table has about 80,000 clones, more than 60% appearing once. The starting material was peripheral blood, obtained from a patient treated with radiotherapy plus ipilimumab. The receptors come from a human donor with non-small cell lung cancer whose response to radiotherapy plus ipilimumab could not be evaluated. Some clones in this sample may be carry-over from other donors' samples.

The V gene is TRBV2, the J gene TRBJ1-3; weak D call: TRBD1 (6 bases). Deletions cut 5 bases from V and 0 bases from J, with 11 bases between. CDR3 size: 15 residues. Germline V gene data show CDR1 as SNHLY and CDR2 as FYNNEI. The CDR3 DNA reads TGTGCCAGCAGTCCTGACAGGTACTCTGGAAACACCATATATTTT. It codes for CASSPDRYSGNTIYF.

The chain has TRBV6-5 and TRBJ2-1; D remains unclear. The CDR3 is made up of 12 amino acids. The germline V and J ends were trimmed by 6 bases and 7 bases, with 10 bases remaining between them. Germline-derived CDR1 and CDR2 are MNHEY and SVGAGI. CDR3 protein: CASRKESNEQFF. CDR3 DNA sequence: TGTGCCAGCAGGAAAGAGAGTAATGAGCAGTTCTTC.

This chain joins TRBV5-4 and TRBJ2-3; TRBD1 might be the D (6 bases). Trimming pared 4 bases from V and 2 bases from J, leaving 8 bases between. Germline lookup yields CDR1 SGHNT and CDR2 YYREEE (reference sequence). CDR3 length equals 13 residues. CDR3 coding DNA: TGTGCCAGCAGCAGACAGGCCACAGATACGCAGTATTTT. As protein: CASSRQATDTQYF.

The chain's CDR3 is CASFGQGLEKLFF. CDR3 coding DNA: TGTGCCAGCTTTGGACAGGGCCTTGAAAAACTGTTTTTT. The rearrangement uses TRBV28 and TRBJ1-4, with 8 bases matching TRBD1. After removal of 8 bases from V and 7 bases from J, the junction contained 6 bases not matched to a gene. The CDR3 spans 13 residues. In germline, CDR1 is MDHEN, CDR2 SYDVKM.

V and J are TRBV5-6 and TRBJ2-1; D unclear. The CDR3 loop spans 13 amino acids. Trimming took off 4 bases at V and 7 bases at J, with 12 bases between the two ends. CDR1 and CDR2 from the germline V gene are SGHDT and YYEEEE. The CDR3 nucleotides read TGTGCCAGCAGCATTTTTTCGTCGAATGAGCAGTTCTTC. Translation: CASSIFSSNEQFF.

This chain uses TRBV29-1 with TRBJ1-5; 7 nucleotides align to TRBD1. The V segment lost 4 bases and the J segment 3 bases; nucleotides outside the gene matches: 3. CDR1 is SQVTM, CDR2 ANQGSEA, per germline. The CDR3 spans 13 residues. The CDR3 loop is CSVGQGTNQPQHF. The CDR3 bases are TGCAGCGTTGGACAGGGAACCAATCAGCCCCAGCATTTT.

The chain carries TRBV7-9 and TRBJ1-1; D not resolved. V lost 1 base and J 11 bases, leaving 8 bases between the germline ends. Looked up from germline, CDR1 is SEHNR and CDR2 is FQNEAQ (reference sequence). This CDR3 is 11 amino acids long. The chain's CDR3 is CASSLERKAFF. The CDR3 DNA follows: TGTGCCAGCAGCTTAGAGCGGAAGGCTTTCTTT.

The V call is TRBV6-1, the J call TRBJ1-6; TRBD1 aligns across 7 bases. CDR1 MNHNS and CDR2 SASEGT come from the germline V gene. The CDR3 length is 17 residues. V trimming: 4 bases; J trimming: 5 bases; junction bases outside the gene matches: 11. CDR3 residues: CASSGLRVGQNNSPLHF. The DNA for the CDR3 is TGTGCCAGCAGTGGCCTCAGGGTGGGACAGAATAATTCACCCCTCCACTTT.

The rearrangement links TRBV7-3 to TRBJ2-1; TRBD2 matches at 7 bases. The CDR3 spans 15 residues. The J segment lost 4 bases and the V segment lost 0 bases, leaving 3 bases of the junction unmatched. Per the germline V gene, CDR1 is SGHTA and CDR2 is FQGTGA. CDR3 sequence: CASSLTPAGYNEQFF. CDR3 nucleotide sequence: TGTGCCAGCAGCTTAACGCCAGCGGGGTACAATGAGCAGTTCTTC.

This chain uses TRBV7-6 with TRBJ2-1, with D possibly being TRBD2 (5 bases). CDR1 is SGHVS, CDR2 FNYEAQ, per germline. The CDR3 sequence is 14 residues long. With 5 bases removed from V and 3 bases from J, the gap between germline ends came to 11 bases. The CDR3 nucleotides are TGTGCCAGCAGCCCCCCCCGGGACTACAATGAGCAGTTCTTC. Translating it yields CASSPPRDYNEQFF.

The chain uses TRBV27 and TRBJ2-7; 10 positions match TRBD1. J was trimmed by 0 bases and V by 3 bases; bases with no gene match: 11. This CDR3 has 18 amino acids. Germline CDR1 MNHEY, CDR2 SMNVEV (reference sequence). The CDR3 is CASSFLPPGQGYSYEQYF. CDR3 coding DNA: TGTGCCAGCAGTTTTCTACCCCCGGGACAGGGGTACTCCTACGAGCAGTACTTC.

This clone showed up just once. The sample has other DNA sequences that encode this CDR3 too. V gene TRBV7-2 combines with J gene TRBJ1-5; D gene ambiguous. The CDR3 spans 13 residues. Trimming shortened V by 1 base and J by 3 bases, and 4 bases separated the two germline ends. Germline V gene lookup returns CDR1 SGHTA and CDR2 FQGNSA. The CDR3 spells CASSLGLNQPQHF. The CDR3 DNA reads as TGTGCCAGCAGCTTAGGTCTCAATCAGCCCCAGCATTTT. Full variable domain (remainder filled in from reference TRBV7-2 and TRBJ1-5): GAGVSQSPSNKVTEKGKDVELRCDPISGHTALYWYRQSLGQGLEFLIYFQGNSAPDKSGLPSDRFSAERTGGSVSTLTIQRTQQEDSAVYLCASSLGLNQPQHFGDGTRLSIL.

This chain uses TRBV6-4 with TRBJ2-2; 9 nucleotides match TRBD1. J lost 6 bases, V lost 6 bases, and 5 bases had no gene match. Germline values: CDR1 MRHNA, CDR2 SNTAGT. This CDR3 is 14 amino acids long. The CDR3 nucleotides read TGTGCCAGCAGCCGGGACAGGGTGGCCGGGGAGCTGTTTTTT. Encoded protein: CASSRDRVAGELFF.

This rearrangement joins TRBV28 to TRBJ2-7; D possibly corresponds to TRBD1 (5 bases). Germline CDR1 reads MDHEN; CDR2 reads SYDVKM. The CDR3 consists of 14 residues. The V and J ends lost 3 bases and 1 base respectively, with 10 bases between them. CDR3 protein: CASSFQGISYEQYF. Written as DNA, the CDR3 is TGTGCCAGCAGTTTTCAGGGTATTTCCTACGAGCAGTACTTC.

V and J are TRBV7-9 and TRBJ2-3, with TRBD2 identical over 15 bases. The germline gives CDR1 SEHNR, CDR2 FQNEAQ (reference sequence). Germline trimming cut 3 bases from V and 0 bases from J; bases unmatched to any gene: 7. The CDR3 has 19 amino acids. CDR3 nucleotides: TGTGCCAGCAGCTTCGGGACTAGCGGGGGGTGGGCTAGCACAGATACGCAGTATTTT. Its translation is CASSFGTSGGWASTDTQYF.

The genes are TRBV5-1 and TRBJ1-2; D not certain. There are 16 residues in the CDR3. Trimming removed 2 bases from V and 8 bases from J, with 22 bases in between. Germline values: CDR1 SGHRS, CDR2 YFSETQ. The CDR3 DNA follows: TGCGCCAGCAGCTTTGAGGGCGCGGTGGGTCTCCGCGGCTACACCTTC. It yields the protein CASSFEGAVGLRGYTF.

This clone has only one observation. The J gene is TRBJ2-7, the V gene TRBV4-3; D might be TRBD2 (7 bases). The CDR3 spans 15 residues. V was pared by 1 base and J by 2 bases, with 12 bases between. Germline V gene lookup returns CDR1 LGHNA and CDR2 YSLEER. The CDR3 region is CASSQVGGGTYEQYF. The CDR3 bases are TGCGCCAGCAGCCAAGTAGGGGGAGGGACCTACGAGCAGTACTTC.

The rearrangement links TRBV18 to TRBJ2-5; D may be TRBD1 (6 bases). V gave up 3 bases and J gave up 1 base, with 9 bases separating them. The CDR3 has 14 amino acids. CDR1 KGHSH and CDR2 LQKENI come from the germline V gene. In DNA, the CDR3 is TGTGCCAGCTCACCTCGGACAGCCCAAGAGACCCAGTACTTC. This sequence encodes CASSPRTAQETQYF.

This clone has only a few counts. Other DNA sequences of this sample code for an identical CDR3. The rearrangement uses TRBV5-1 and TRBJ2-2; TRBD2 aligns across 8 bases. The CDR3 has 14 amino acids. CDR1 is SGHRS, CDR2 YFSETQ, per germline. V trimming: 4 bases; J trimming: 8 bases; junction bases outside the gene matches: 7. For the CDR3, the DNA is TGCGCCAGCAGCCCTCGGGCTAGCGGGGGGGAGCTGTTTTTT. It encodes CASSPRASGGELFF. Variable domain in full (rest from reference TRBV5-1 and TRBJ2-2): KAGVTQTPRYLIKTRGQQVTLSCSPISGHRSVSWYQQTPGQGLQFLFEYFSETQRNKGNFPGRFSGRQFSNSRSEMNVSTLELGDSALYLCASSPRASGGELFFGEGSRLTVL.

The J gene is TRBJ2-4, the V gene TRBV6-5, with TRBD2 matching over 8 bases. This CDR3 spans 16 amino acids. From germline, CDR1 is MNHEY and CDR2 SVGAGI. Trimming cost V 0 bases and J 1 base; bases outside gene matches: 2. CDR3 region: CASSYSRGGAKNIQYF. The CDR3 DNA is TGTGCCAGCAGTTACTCACGGGGGGGGGCCAAAAACATTCAGTACTTC.

The V call is TRBV5-1, the J call TRBJ2-2; D may be TRBD1 (6 bases). In germline, CDR1 is SGHRS, CDR2 YFSETQ. Trimming stripped 4 bases from V and 6 bases from J, with 16 bases between. The CDR3 is 15 residues long. For the CDR3, the DNA is TGCGCCAGCAGCAATCGACAGGTTAGCTCCGGGGAGCTGTTTTTT. Its protein is CASSNRQVSSGELFF.

This clone was observed a few times. V and J are TRBV29-1 and TRBJ2-7, with TRBD1 identical over 7 bases. J gave up 4 bases and V 6 bases, and 6 bases lay outside the gene matches. CDR3 size: 12 residues. Germline-derived CDR1 and CDR2 are SQVTM and ANQGSEA. The CDR3 region has the DNA TGCAGCGTGCGGACAGGCGGGTACGAGCAGTACTTC. It encodes CSVRTGGYEQYF.

This clone was found once. The chain links TRBV19 to TRBJ2-7; D call uncertain. The CDR3 has 12 residues. The germline gives CDR1 LNHDA, CDR2 SQIVND (reference sequence). V lost 4 bases and J 6 bases, leaving 10 bases between the germline ends. In DNA form, the CDR3 reads TGTGCCAGTAGTACCCGGGTGCCCGAGCAGTACTTC. Protein product: CASSTRVPEQYF.

Worth noting for this clone: This sequence may be a read error, since a much larger clone differs from it by one base. This chain links TRBV5-6 with TRBJ1-5; D remains ambiguous. Germline CDR1 and CDR2: SGHDT and YYEEEE. The CDR3 spans 12 residues. The ends were cut back, 2 bases at V and 5 bases at J, with 5 bases in the middle. The CDR3, as DNA: TGTGCCAGCAGCTTAGTAGATCAGCCCCAGCATTTT. Its protein is CASSLVDQPQHF.

This clone was seen only a few times. The chain carries TRBV15 and TRBJ2-2; 16 bases map to TRBD2. The CDR3 runs to 19 residues. Germline lookup yields CDR1 LNHNV and CDR2 YYDKDF (reference sequence). The J segment lost 4 bases and the V segment lost 5 bases, leaving 10 bases of the junction unmatched. The CDR3 region has the DNA TGTGCCACCAGCGGCTGGGGGACTAGCGGGGGGGTGAGCACCGGGGAGCTGTTTTTT. It codes for CATSGWGTSGGVSTGELFF. The whole variable domain, filled in from reference TRBV15 and TRBJ2-2, reads DAMVIQNPRYQVTQFGKPVTLSCSQTLNHNVMYWYQQKSSQAPKLLFHYYDKDFNNEADTPDNFQSRRPNTSFCFLDIRSPGLGDTAMYLCATSGWGTSGGVSTGELFFGEGSRLTVL.

This chain joins TRBV6-5 and TRBJ2-3; 8 nucleotides agree with TRBD1. Germline CDR1 reads MNHEY; CDR2 reads SVGAGI. The CDR3 extends over 16 amino acids. Trimming cost V 2 bases and J 0 bases; bases outside gene matches: 4. CDR3 nucleotides: TGTGCCAGCAGTTACGAGGGGACAGGTAGCACAGATACGCAGTATTTT. Amino acids: CASSYEGTGSTDTQYF.

The V and J genes are TRBV6-5 and TRBJ1-2; 8 bases match TRBD1. CDR3 size: 15 residues. The V segment lost 7 bases and the J segment 3 bases; nucleotides outside the gene matches: 10. Germline CDR1 and CDR2: MNHEY and SVGAGI. The CDR3 here is CASTPGTGGYYGYTF. The CDR3 coding sequence is TGTGCCAGCACCCCCGGAACAGGGGGTTACTATGGCTACACCTTC.